These 18 T cell receptor beta chains came from one sample sequenced in a study of T cells in Graves' hyperthyroidism and ophthalmopathy. TCR beta CDR3 regions were amplified from RNA. Initially, a first-round RT-PCR of the TCR CDR3 employed the HTBI primer set. From the multiplex PCR reads, TCRdb called clonotypes with MiXCR, one entry per CDR3 protein. The table includes hundreds of thousands of distinct CDR3 sequences, 14% detected once. The sequenced material came from blood. The receptors were sampled from a woman under 30 with Graves' hyperthyroidism.

This clonotype was counted many times. This rearrangement joins TRBV11-3 to TRBJ1-2, with D uncertain. The CDR3 is 12 residues long. Germline V gene sequence: CDR1 SGHNT, CDR2 YENEEA. V gave up 4 bases and J gave up 2 bases, with 5 bases separating them. In nucleotides, the CDR3 is TGTGCCAGCAGCTCAAACAACTATGGCTACACCTTC. Amino acids: CASSSNNYGYTF.

The chain links TRBV4-2 to TRBJ2-7, with 8 positions matching TRBD2. The CDR3 covers 17 residues. Germline CDR1 is LGHNA and CDR2 is YNFKEQ. J lost 2 bases, V lost 0 bases, and 9 bases had no gene match. The CDR3: CASSQEQSGGSPYEQYF. The CDR3 region has the DNA TGTGCCAGCAGCCAAGAGCAGTCGGGAGGGAGCCCCTACGAGCAGTACTTC.

For this clonotype: Being one base from a much bigger clone, this may be a read error. The chain carries TRBV6-2 or TRBV6-3 and TRBJ2-1; D is unresolved. This CDR3 has 13 residues. Germline V gives CDR1 MNHEY, CDR2 SVGEGT. This CDR3 reads CGSSFLLGNEQFF. The CDR3 DNA sequence: TGTGGCAGCAGTTTCCTCTTGGGTAATGAGCAGTTCTTC.

This clonotype was seen ten or more times. The rearrangement links TRBV29-1 to TRBJ2-3; TRBD1 aligns across 7 bases. CDR3 length: 13 amino acids. Germline loops: CDR1 SQVTM, CDR2 ANQGSEA. J gave up 0 bases and V 7 bases, and 4 bases lay outside the gene matches. The CDR3 DNA is TGCAGCGAACGACAGGGAAGCACAGATACGCAGTATTTT. Translated, it gives CSERQGSTDTQYF.

This clonotype was observed a few times. The rearrangement uses TRBV24-1 and TRBJ2-1; maybe TRBD2 (6 bases). This CDR3 has 17 residues. V lost 3 bases, J lost 0 bases, and 14 bases lay in between. CDR1 is KGHDR and CDR2 is SFDVKD in the germline V gene. CDR3 sequence: CATSDKGLVSSYNEQFF. The CDR3 DNA follows: TGTGCCACCAGTGATAAGGGACTTGTCAGCTCCTACAATGAGCAGTTCTTC.

This clonotype has at least ten counts. The chain is built from TRBV2 and TRBJ2-1; 14 bases align to TRBD2. The CDR3 totals 14 residues. Germline values: CDR1 SNHLY, CDR2 FYNNEI. Trimming cost V 7 bases and J 10 bases; bases outside gene matches: 6. CDR3 coding DNA: TGTGCCAGCACCTACGGACTAGCGGGAGGCGAGCAGTTCTTC. It specifies CASTYGLAGGEQFF.

The sample holds many counts of this clonotype. The gene calls are TRBV28 and TRBJ2-7; TRBD2 matches at 13 bases. V lost 5 bases, J lost 1 base, and 2 bases stayed unmatched. This CDR3 contains 15 residues. Germline loops: CDR1 MDHEN, CDR2 SYDVKM. CDR3 amino acids: CASSQTSGRSYEQYF. Written as DNA, the CDR3 is TGTGCCAGCAGTCAGACTAGCGGGAGGTCCTACGAGCAGTACTTC. The entire variable domain, with the rest obtained from reference TRBV28 and TRBJ2-7, is as follows: DVKVTQSSRYLVKRTGEKVFLECVQDMDHENMFWYRQDPGLGLRLIYFSYDVKMKEKGDIPEGYSVSREKKERFSLILESASTNQTSMYLCASSQTSGRSYEQYFGPGTRLTVT.

The sample holds a few counts of this clonotype. V is TRBV15 and J is TRBJ1-2; unclear D gene. The germline gives CDR1 LNHNV, CDR2 YYDKDF (reference sequence). This CDR3 has 14 residues. Trimming took 4 bases from V and 8 from J, leaving 17 bases between them. CDR3 in DNA: TGTGCCACCAGCAAACTCGAGGGAACCCGGGGCTACACCTTC. Its translation: CATSKLEGTRGYTF.

In this sample, this clonotype turned up many times. The chain uses TRBV20-1 and TRBJ1-5; 8 positions match TRBD1. V lost 6 bases and J lost 3; bases outside the gene matches: 16. CDR1 and CDR2 (germline): DFQATT, SNEGSKA (reference sequence). CDR3 length: 17 residues. The CDR3 DNA reads as TGCAGTGCCTATCGCCCCCAGGGGGCCAAATACAATCAGCCCCAGCATTTT. The encoded protein is CSAYRPQGAKYNQPQHF.

The V gene is TRBV2, the J gene TRBJ2-5, with D possibly TRBD2 on 5 matching bases. Trimming cost V 2 bases and J 5 bases, with 15 bases left between them. Per the germline V gene, CDR1 is SNHLY and CDR2 is FYNNEI. The CDR3 sequence is 15 residues long. CDR3 region: CASSERGYAWETQYF. The CDR3 DNA reads as TGTGCCAGCAGTGAAAGAGGGTATGCGTGGGAGACCCAGTACTTC. The whole variable domain, remainder taken from reference TRBV2 and TRBJ2-5, is EPEVTQTPSHQVTQMGQEVILRCVPISNHLYFYWYRQILGQKVEFLVSFYNNEISEKSEIFDDQFSVERPDGSNFTLKIRSTKLEDSAMYFCASSERGYAWETQYFGPGTRLLVL.

This clonotype was counted ten times or more. The chain is built from TRBV30 and TRBJ2-1, with no clear D. The length of the CDR3 is 14 residues. The V end was cut by 2 bases, the J end by 7 bases, with 15 bases between. Germline CDR1 is GTSNPN and CDR2 is SVGIG (reference sequence). The CDR3 loop reads CAWSKSSFKNEQFF. For the CDR3, the DNA is TGTGCCTGGAGTAAAAGCAGTTTTAAGAATGAGCAGTTCTTC.

This clonotype was found many times. The genes are TRBV18 and TRBJ1-2, with a tentative D call TRBD1 (6 bases). Germline CDR1 and CDR2: KGHSH and LQKENI. The CDR3 length is 13 residues. Trimming pared 3 bases from V and 8 bases from J, leaving 13 bases between. The CDR3 loop reads CASSPLDSGGYTF. CDR3 DNA: TGTGCCAGCTCACCCTTGGACAGTGGGGGCTACACCTTC.

This chain links TRBV19 with TRBJ1-6, with D hard to call. Germline values: CDR1 LNHDA, CDR2 SQIVND (reference sequence). This CDR3 region has 13 residues. V was cut by 3 bases and J by 7 bases, with 7 bases left in between. CDR3 sequence: CASSIQSNSPLHF. The CDR3 nucleotides are TGTGCCAGTAGTATTCAGTCGAATTCACCCCTCCACTTT.

Regarding this clonotype: A much larger clone differs from this one at a single base, so this may be a read error. The chain joins TRBV18 to TRBJ2-1; 12 bases agree with TRBD2. Germline-derived CDR1 and CDR2 are KGHSH and LQKENI. Unmatched junction bases numbered 8, after V lost 2 bases and J lost 9 bases. This CDR3 contains 16 residues. CDR3 coding DNA: TGTGCCAGCTCACCAGGGGGCCTAGCGGGAGGGAGTGAGCAGTTCTTC. Residues: CASSPGGLAGGSEQFF.

The chain recombines TRBV29-1 with TRBJ2-1, with 11 bases identical to TRBD2. The CDR3 has 14 residues. With V trimmed by 6 bases and J by 5 bases, 6 bases remained unmatched. Looked up from germline, CDR1 is SQVTM and CDR2 is ANQGSEA. The CDR3 sequence: CSVRGLAVNNEQFF. Here the CDR3 DNA reads TGCAGCGTAAGGGGACTAGCGGTTAACAATGAGCAGTTCTTC.

The chain joins TRBV14 to TRBJ1-1; weak D call: TRBD1 (6 bases). Trimming shortened V by 2 bases and J by 2 bases, and 15 bases separated the two germline ends. The germline V gene encodes CDR1 SGHDN and CDR2 FVKESK. The CDR3 has 16 residues. CDR3 in amino acids: CASSQRGTGPNTEAFF. CDR3 nucleotides: TGTGCCAGCAGCCAAAGGGGCACAGGGCCAAACACTGAAGCTTTCTTT.

The rearrangement links TRBV24-1 to TRBJ2-1, with 7 positions matching TRBD2. This CDR3 contains 12 residues. The germline V gene has CDR1 KGHDR and CDR2 SFDVKD. V lost 5 bases to trimming and J lost 10 bases; unmatched junction nucleotides: 4. CDR3 protein: CATSAPGLEQFF. In DNA form, the CDR3 reads TGTGCCACCAGTGCCCCGGGACTAGAGCAGTTCTTC.

CDR3 sequence: CASSMTGHSYNEQFF. CDR3 coding DNA: TGTGCCAGCAGTATGACAGGACACTCCTACAATGAGCAGTTCTTC. V usage is TRBV6-2 or TRBV6-3 and J usage is TRBJ2-1; D possibly corresponds to TRBD1 (6 bases). CDR1 is MNHEY and CDR2 is SVGEGT in the germline V gene. This CDR3 region has 15 residues. Trimming pared 5 bases from V and 0 bases from J, leaving 11 bases between.